The text below deals with one T cell receptor beta chain. Its antigen remains unknown. This sample was taken from a study of cytomegalovirus exposure and HLA in healthy donors. Findings of the study overall: In a later analysis, a missense DCLRE1C variant was linked to TCR beta V- and J-gene trimming. An analysis that came later showed most CMV-associated TCR beta chains appearing HLA-restricted. In an earlier analysis, productive rearrangement rates for most beta V segments clustered near 87% or 30%.

CDR1 and CDR2 (germline): SGHRS, YFSETQ. The CDR3 runs to 14 residues. V lost 7 bases to trimming and J lost 7 bases, with 21 bases between them. Primers included in the PCR were 60 Vbeta and 13 Jbeta primers. The data were produced by immunoSEQ multiplex PCR, yet TCRdb's version contains in-frame clones alone and is incomplete. The repertoire consists of over 150,000 clones, with 82% occurring once and the leading ten covering approximately 6.5%. The specimen was PBMCs. This chain connects TRBV5-1 to TRBJ2-7, with D perhaps matching TRBD1 (6 bases). The sequence was obtained from a woman aged 50 to 65 in good health and CMV-seropositive. CDR3 DNA sequence: TGCGCCAGCCGTCCCATTAGACAGGCTTCGGAGCAGTACTTC. Translated, it gives CASRPIRQASEQYF.